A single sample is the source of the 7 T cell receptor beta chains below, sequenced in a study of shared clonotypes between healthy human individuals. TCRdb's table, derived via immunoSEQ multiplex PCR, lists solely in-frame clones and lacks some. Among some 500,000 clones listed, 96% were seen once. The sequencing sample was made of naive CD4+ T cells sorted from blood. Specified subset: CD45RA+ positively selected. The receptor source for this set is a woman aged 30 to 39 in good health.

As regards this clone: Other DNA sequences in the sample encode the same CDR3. CDR3 sequence: CASRRSGANVLTF. CDR3 sequence (DNA): TGTGCCAGTAGACGCTCTGGGGCCAACGTCCTGACTTTC. This chain connects TRBV19 to TRBJ2-6; D is undetermined. The CDR3 extends over 13 amino acids. With 6 bases removed from V and 0 bases from J, the gap between germline ends came to 3 bases. The germline gives CDR1 LNHDA, CDR2 SQIVND (reference sequence).

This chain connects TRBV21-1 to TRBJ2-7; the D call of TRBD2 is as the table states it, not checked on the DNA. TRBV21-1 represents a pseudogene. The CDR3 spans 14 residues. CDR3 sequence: CASSKGTRLYEQYF. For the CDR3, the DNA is TGTGCCAGCAGCAAAGGTACTAGATTATACGAGCAGTACTTC.

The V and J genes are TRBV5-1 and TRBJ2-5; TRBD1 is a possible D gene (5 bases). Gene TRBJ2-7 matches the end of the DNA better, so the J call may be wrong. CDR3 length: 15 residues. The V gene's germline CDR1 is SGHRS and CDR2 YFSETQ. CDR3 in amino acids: CASSPTVGPRYEQYF. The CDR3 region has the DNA TGCGCCAGCAGCCCAACCGTGGGGCCCCGCTACGAGCAGTACTTC.

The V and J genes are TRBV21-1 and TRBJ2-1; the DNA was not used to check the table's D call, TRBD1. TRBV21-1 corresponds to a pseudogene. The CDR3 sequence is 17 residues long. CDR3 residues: CASSIGPRGISYNEQFF. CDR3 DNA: TGTGCCAGCAGCATTGGGCCGAGGGGGATCTCCTACAATGAGCAGTTCTTC.

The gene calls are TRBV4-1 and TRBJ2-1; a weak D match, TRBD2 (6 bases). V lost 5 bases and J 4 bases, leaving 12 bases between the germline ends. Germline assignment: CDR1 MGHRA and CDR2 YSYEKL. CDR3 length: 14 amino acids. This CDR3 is CASSAWAGYNEQFF. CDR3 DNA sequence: TGCGCCAGCAGCGCCTGGGCGGGGTACAATGAGCAGTTCTTC.

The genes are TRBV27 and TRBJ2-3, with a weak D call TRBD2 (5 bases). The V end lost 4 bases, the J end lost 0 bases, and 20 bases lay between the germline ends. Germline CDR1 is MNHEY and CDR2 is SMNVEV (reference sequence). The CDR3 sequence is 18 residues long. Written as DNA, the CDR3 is TGTGCCAGCAGTTCGACGCCCGGATGGGGAGCTAGCACAGATACGCAGTATTTT. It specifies CASSSTPGWGASTDTQYF.

The CDR3 nucleotides are TGTGCCAGTAGGAGACCGGGACTAGCAACAGATACGCAGTATTTT. This codes for CASRRPGLATDTQYF. The chain couples TRBV19 to TRBJ2-3; 9 bases match TRBD2. Germline V gene lookup returns CDR1 LNHDA and CDR2 SQIVND (reference sequence). This CDR3 is 15 amino acids long. The V and J ends lost 6 bases and 3 bases, in that order; junction bases with no gene match: 7. The whole variable domain, remainder taken from reference TRBV19 and TRBJ2-3, is DGGITQSPKYLFRKEGQNVTLSCEQNLNHDAMYWYRQDPGQGLRLIYYSQIVNDFQKGDIAEGYSVSREKKESFPLTVTSAQKNPTAFYLCASRRPGLATDTQYFGPGTRLTVL.